Sequencing of this T cell receptor beta chain was carried out in a study of blood T cells in healthy people across ages. Study-wide results and limits: Correlation between TCR beta diversity and naive T cell percentage was strong. With unsorted PBMCs, a conclusive comparison of naive versus antigen-experienced cells was not possible.

About this clonotype itself: The antigen is unknown.

A second PCR, run for 7 to 11 cycles, used a sample-barcoded 5' primer plus a J-beta primer mix. TCRdb re-analysed the 5' RACE reads in MiXCR, keeping a single row per CDR3 protein. The sample shows over 1,500,000 distinct CDR3 sequences, approximately 40% of them seen only once. Donors were healthy Caucasian individuals from Russia aged roughly 6 to 90. The CDR3 extends over 15 amino acids. V was pared by 4 bases and J by 6 bases, with 6 bases of the junction left unmatched. Germline CDR1 is SGHRS and CDR2 is YFSETQ. The V gene is TRBV5-1, the J gene TRBJ2-2; 10 positions agree with TRBD1. This receptor was obtained from a human donor in good health. Input material: blood. The CDR3 DNA reads TGCGCCAGCAGCGGGGACAGGGGAAGCGCCGGGGAGCTGTTTTTT. It translates to CASSGDRGSAGELFF.